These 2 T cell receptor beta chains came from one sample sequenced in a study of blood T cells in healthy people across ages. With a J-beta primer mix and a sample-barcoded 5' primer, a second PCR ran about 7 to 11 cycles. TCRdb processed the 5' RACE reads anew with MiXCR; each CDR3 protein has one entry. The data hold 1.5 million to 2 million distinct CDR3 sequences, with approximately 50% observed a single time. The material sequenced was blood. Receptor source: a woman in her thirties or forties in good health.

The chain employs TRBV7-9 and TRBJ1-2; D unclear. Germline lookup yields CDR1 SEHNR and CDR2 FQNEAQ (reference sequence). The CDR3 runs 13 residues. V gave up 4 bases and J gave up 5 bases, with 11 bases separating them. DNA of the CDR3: TGTGCCAGCAGCTCCGCCATCACTTATGGCTACACCTTC. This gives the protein CASSSAITYGYTF. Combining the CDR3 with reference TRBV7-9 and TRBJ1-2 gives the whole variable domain DTGVSQNPRHKITKRGQNVTFRCDPISEHNRLYWYRQTLGQGPEFLTYFQNEAQLEKSRLLSDRFSAERPKGSFSTLEIQRTEQGDSAMYLCASSSAITYGYTFGSGTRLTVV.

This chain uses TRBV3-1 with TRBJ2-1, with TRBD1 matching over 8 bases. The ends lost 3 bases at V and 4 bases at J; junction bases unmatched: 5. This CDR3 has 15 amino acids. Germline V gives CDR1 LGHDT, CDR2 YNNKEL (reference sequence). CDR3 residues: CASSQDRAPYNEQFF. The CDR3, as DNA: TGTGCCAGCAGCCAGGACAGGGCCCCTTACAATGAGCAGTTCTTC.